This T cell receptor beta chain was sequenced in a study of tumor and adjacent non-tumor tissue in lung cancer (dated by TCRdb to the late 2010s). General notes on the study: Patients with adenocarcinoma (around 13), squamous cell carcinoma (2) and small cell lung cancer (1) were included in the cohort. Among the approximately 15 patients, ages ranged from about 31 to 85 years, roughly 10 were men and 5 were women, and disease was TNM stage I to III. In total, sequencing yielded approximately 130,000,000 productive TCRbeta reads, which works out to an average of about 3.9 million reads per sample. Using bulk TCRbeta repertoires from under 17 lung cancer patients, the study set lung tumor tissue side by side with matched distant non-tumor lung tissue. TCRbeta CDR3 sequencing was performed on 25 to 35 paired specimens, with one tumor sample and one normal lung sample collected per patient.

This clonotype was seen a handful of times. The specificity of this receptor is unknown. No quality values exist for individual bases; no much larger clone is one base distant. Summary of the overall study and its limitations: In normal lung, the top 100 clones accounted for a significantly larger cumulative share of the repertoire than in tumor tissue. Tumor tissue showed significantly greater TCR diversity (inverse Simpson) than normal lung tissue (approximately 430 vs 150, P = 0.0075, Mann-Whitney U test). Peripheral blood was not sequenced, so blood TCRbeta repertoires in these lung cancer patients were not examined. The sequencing platform is not named in the methods, and unique molecular identifiers are not mentioned. Significantly higher TCR diversity was found in younger patients, and higher tumor TCR diversity was associated with shorter overall and disease-free survival. Only approximately 16 patients were included in the cohort, and the need for larger samples and more detailed clinical data was noted by the authors.

RNA was extracted from bulk unsorted tissue and checked for quality with a NanoDrop ND-1000 and an Agilent 2100. Distant non-tumor tissue taken more than 3 cm from the tumor edge was used as the normal lung sample. Newly diagnosed lung cancer patients without prior chemotherapy who had been admitted for thoracic surgery in China between August and November 2014 were enrolled as donors. The study excluded patients who had received radiotherapy or chemotherapy before or who had another cancer at the same time. Pieces of surgical tissue measuring roughly 1-2 cm3 were kept in RNAlater solution and stored at -80 degrees C until use. The CDR3, from cysteine to phenylalanine, totals 16 residues. The read is trimmed to its CDR3 DNA, 48 bases read in frame from base 1. The V and J ends are trimmed by 4 bases and 5 bases, leaving 23 bases between them. CDR1 and CDR2 are read off the germline V gene as SQVTM and ANQGSEA.

The receptor library was made with multiplex PCR. Sequencing instrument: Illumina HiSeq 2500. TCRbeta libraries were constructed through three rounds of nested PCR with primers (Table S4) according to protocols modified from ARM-PCR. Before sequencing, PCR products in the 200-500 bp range were cut out of the gel and cleaned up using the QIAquick gel extraction kit. The published analysis was carried out like this. Reads were cleaned using Trimmomatic, were merged into complete CDR3 sequences using FLASH, and were assigned to V(D)J germline segments using MiTCR. VDJtools was used to compute clonal diversity as the inverse Simpson's index. In-frame sequences lacking a premature stop codon were counted as productive reads. TCRdb itself trimmed the public reads at Q25 with fastp, ran MiXCR and retained productive beta chains. All rows with the same CDR3 protein become a single entry with the most common DNA and genes. Here the V and J calls rest on TCRdb's processing, not on the authors' analysis. For this sample the table gives 60,000 to 80,000 distinct CDR3 sequences, of which under 70% were detected only once. Around a quarter of the sample is held by the ten biggest clonotypes.

The source is a woman aged 45-59 years with non-small cell lung cancer. Recombination joined TRBV29-1 with TRBJ2-5; a tentative D match to TRBD2 spans 6 bases. The sequenced material came from distant non-tumor lung tissue. In nucleotides, the sequence is TGCAGCGTTGCAGTCAGTAGCTGGAGGGTTGTGGAGACCCAGTACTTC. Translated, this gives CSVAVSSWRVVETQYF.